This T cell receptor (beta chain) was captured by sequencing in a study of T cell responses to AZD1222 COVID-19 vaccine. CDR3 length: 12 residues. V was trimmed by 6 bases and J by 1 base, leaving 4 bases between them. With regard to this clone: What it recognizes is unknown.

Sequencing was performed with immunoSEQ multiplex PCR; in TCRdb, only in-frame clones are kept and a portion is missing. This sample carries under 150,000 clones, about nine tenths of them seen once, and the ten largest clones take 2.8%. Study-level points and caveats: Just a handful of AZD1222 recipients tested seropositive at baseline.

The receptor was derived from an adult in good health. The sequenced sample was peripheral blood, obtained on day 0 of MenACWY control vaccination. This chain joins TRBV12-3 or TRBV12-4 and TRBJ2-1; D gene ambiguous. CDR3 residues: CASSHSYNEQFF. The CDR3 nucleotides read TGTGCCAGCAGCCATTCCTACAATGAGCAGTTCTTC.